The 19 T cell receptor beta chains listed next were all sequenced from one sample in a study of blood T cell repertoires in COVID-19. The protocol was immunoSEQ multiplex PCR, while the TCRdb copy is restricted to in-frame clones and leaves out a portion. The top ten clones hold more than 4.5% of a sample with 95,000 to 110,000 clones, around nine tenths of them seen once. The sample was peripheral blood. Receptors originate from a human donor in a cohort sampled during active COVID-19.

This clone was recorded a few times. The chain recombines TRBV28 with TRBJ2-1; TRBD2 matches 9 bases. In germline, CDR1 is MDHEN, CDR2 SYDVKM. The CDR3 contains 23 residues. V lost 3 bases and J lost 0; bases outside the gene matches: 24. CDR3 sequence: CASSFYRLELAGKKTSSYNEQFF. The CDR3 DNA is TGTGCCAGCAGTTTCTATCGGTTAGAACTAGCGGGTAAGAAAACGAGCTCCTACAATGAGCAGTTCTTC.

The rearrangement links TRBV5-1 to TRBJ1-6, with no clear D. V shed 5 bases and J shed 4 bases, with 7 bases lying between them. The CDR3 covers 13 residues. The germline gives CDR1 SGHRS, CDR2 YFSETQ. The CDR3, as DNA: TGCGCCAGCAGTTCGGAGTATAATTCACCCCTCCACTTT. Its translation is CASSSEYNSPLHF.

The chain has TRBV28 and TRBJ1-1; no firm D call. Deletions cut 5 bases from V and 6 bases from J, with 19 bases between. The V gene's germline CDR1 is MDHEN and CDR2 SYDVKM. The CDR3 has 15 residues. In DNA form, the CDR3 reads TGTGCCAGCAGTGCACACGGTGCGGGATTGGCTGAAGCTTTCTTT. Protein: CASSAHGAGLAEAFF.

This clone was seen more than once but under ten times. This sequence joins TRBV6-1 and TRBJ2-1; no firm D call. This CDR3 has 14 amino acids. From germline, CDR1 is MNHNS and CDR2 SASEGT. Trimming took off 0 bases at V and 6 bases at J, with 9 bases between the two ends. CDR3 sequence reads: CASSEAADPNEQFF. The CDR3 DNA reads as TGTGCCAGCAGTGAAGCGGCCGATCCCAATGAGCAGTTCTTC.

This chain links TRBV21-1 with TRBJ2-2; the D call of TRBD2 is as the table states it, not checked on the DNA. TRBV21-1 is noted as a pseudogene. CDR3 length: 16 residues. The CDR3 DNA is TGTGCCAGCAGCAAAGCCGGGACTTTCCATGGCCGGGAGCTGTTTTTT. It encodes CASSKAGTFHGRELFF.

The chain couples TRBV2 to TRBJ1-1, with D hard to call. The CDR3 loop spans 13 amino acids. The V end lost 6 bases, the J end lost 3 bases, and 11 bases lay between the germline ends. Germline values: CDR1 SNHLY, CDR2 FYNNEI. The CDR3 DNA reads TGTGCCAGCAGGGCAGAACGGGACACTGAAGCTTTCTTT. It yields the protein CASRAERDTEAFF.

This chain joins TRBV6-5 and TRBJ2-2, with D perhaps TRBD1 (6 bases). Trimming left V 8 bases short and J 1 base short, with 8 bases between. The length of the CDR3 is 13 residues. Germline values: CDR1 MNHEY, CDR2 SVGAGI. The CDR3 DNA sequence: TGTGCCAGCGGACAGAGGAACACCGGGGAGCTGTTTTTT. Translated, it gives CASGQRNTGELFF.

V usage is TRBV3-1 (or the pseudogene TRBV3-2) and J usage is TRBJ2-6, with 9 bases aligning to TRBD2. Trimming took 0 bases from V and 0 from J; bases not matched to a gene: 9. The CDR3 contains 20 residues. CDR1 LGHDT and CDR2 YNNKEL come from the germline V gene (reference sequence). The CDR3 bases are TGTGCCAGCAGCCAAGATTTACTAGCGGGCCTACTCTCTGGGGCCAACGTCCTGACTTTC. Translation: CASSQDLLAGLLSGANVLTF.

This clone has just one count. V gene TRBV7-9 combines with J gene TRBJ2-7; TRBD2 agrees at 9 bases. Germline lookup yields CDR1 SEHNR and CDR2 FQNEAQ (reference sequence). This CDR3 comprises 16 residues. Trimming removed 3 bases from V and 0 bases from J; junction bases left unmatched: 6. The CDR3 region is CASSFWRLAASYEQYF. CDR3 nucleotide sequence: TGTGCCAGCAGCTTCTGGAGACTAGCGGCCTCCTACGAGCAGTACTTC. Full variable domain (rest looked up from reference TRBV7-9 and TRBJ2-7): DTGVSQNPRHKITKRGQNVTFRCDPISEHNRLYWYRQTLGQGPEFLTYFQNEAQLEKSRLLSDRFSAERPKGSFSTLEIQRTEQGDSAMYLCASSFWRLAASYEQYFGPGTRLTVT.

The chain employs TRBV5-8 and TRBJ2-7, with D possibly being TRBD1 (6 bases). V lost 4 bases, J lost 3 bases, and 11 bases lay in between. Germline V gene lookup returns CDR1 SGHTS and CDR2 YDEGEE. The CDR3 totals 13 residues. Here the CDR3 reads CASSTRTDYEQYF. CDR3 DNA sequence: TGTGCCAGCAGCACCCGGACAGACTACGAGCAGTACTTC.

The chain joins TRBV6-5 to TRBJ2-3, with D possibly matching TRBD2 (6 bases). The CDR3 is 14 residues long. Trimming removed 0 bases at V and 7 bases at J, with 11 bases between. The germline V gene encodes CDR1 MNHEY and CDR2 SVGAGI. Here the CDR3 reads CASSYSGGINTQYF. CDR3 sequence (DNA): TGTGCCAGCAGTTACTCGGGGGGAATCAATACGCAGTATTTT.

Here the CDR3 reads CASTRLVSSEQFF. The CDR3 coding sequence is TGCGCCAGCACCCGACTAGTATCCAGTGAGCAGTTCTTC. J is TRBJ2-1 and V is TRBV10-2; D may be TRBD2 (6 bases). Trimming shortened V by 7 bases and J by 9 bases, and 16 bases separated the two germline ends. The CDR3 is 13 amino acids. Germline V lookup: CDR1 WSHSY, CDR2 SAAADI.

The genes are TRBV13 and TRBJ1-3; D is undetermined. V dropped 6 bases and J dropped 7 bases, with 13 bases sitting between them. This CDR3 has 13 residues. Germline V gene data show CDR1 as PRHDT and CDR2 as FYEKMQ (reference sequence). CDR3 sequence: CASRLTGTNTIYF. In nucleotides, the CDR3 is TGTGCCAGCAGGCTCACGGGTACGAACACCATATATTTT.

The CDR3 nucleotides read TGTGCCAGCAGCTTAGGGCAAACTGAAGCTTTCTTT. Translation gives CASSLGQTEAFF. This chain joins TRBV11-3 and TRBJ1-1, with no clear D. CDR1 SGHNT and CDR2 YENEEA come from the germline V gene. V dropped 1 base and J dropped 5 bases, with 5 bases sitting between them. The CDR3 covers 12 residues.

The V call is TRBV5-4, the J call TRBJ2-2, with D perhaps TRBD2 (6 bases). CDR3 length: 15 amino acids. V was trimmed by 5 bases and J by 4 bases, leaving 15 bases between them. Germline V gene lookup returns CDR1 SGHNT and CDR2 YYREEE (reference sequence). The CDR3 region is CASSSGTSITGELFF. The CDR3 nucleotides are TGTGCCAGCAGTTCGGGGACTTCGATCACCGGGGAGCTGTTTTTT.

The J gene is TRBJ1-6, the V gene TRBV7-9, with 8 bases lining up with TRBD1. Per germline, CDR1 SEHNR and CDR2 FQNEAQ (reference sequence). The CDR3 contains 16 residues. With 1 base clipped from V and 7 bases from J, the junction kept 6 bases outside the gene matches. CDR3 sequence (DNA): TGTGCCAGCAGCTTAGTGGGGACAGGAGGCAATTCACCCCTCCACTTT. It specifies CASSLVGTGGNSPLHF. The full variable domain, its missing parts supplied by reference TRBV7-9 and TRBJ1-6, is DTGVSQNPRHKITKRGQNVTFRCDPISEHNRLYWYRQTLGQGPEFLTYFQNEAQLEKSRLLSDRFSAERPKGSFSTLEIQRTEQGDSAMYLCASSLVGTGGNSPLHFGNGTRLTVT.

The V call is TRBV29-1, the J call TRBJ1-3; 7 nucleotides match TRBD1. With 3 bases clipped from V and 0 bases from J, the junction kept 8 bases outside the gene matches. Germline V gene data show CDR1 as SQVTM and CDR2 as ANQGSEA. The CDR3 spans 16 residues. Here the CDR3 DNA reads TGCAGCGTTGATCTCGGGGGACAGTCCTCTGGAAACACCATATATTTT. This sequence encodes CSVDLGGQSSGNTIYF.

The genes are TRBV29-1 and TRBJ2-7, with D maybe TRBD1 (5 bases). The ends were cut back, 7 bases at V and 7 bases at J, with 17 bases in the middle. This CDR3 is 12 amino acids long. Germline assignment: CDR1 SQVTM and CDR2 ANQGSEA. The CDR3 DNA is TGCAGCGGGTACCTAGGGGATAGTGAGCAGTACTTC. It encodes CSGYLGDSEQYF.

The chain has TRBV5-1 and TRBJ2-5; 9 bases are shared with TRBD2. This CDR3 spans 15 amino acids. With 6 bases clipped from V and 1 base from J, the junction kept 7 bases outside the gene matches. Germline V gene data show CDR1 as SGHRS and CDR2 as YFSETQ. CDR3 residues: CASKKSGRSQETQYF. As DNA, the CDR3 is TGCGCCAGCAAGAAAAGCGGGAGGAGCCAAGAGACCCAGTACTTC. Looking up the rest from reference TRBV5-1 and TRBJ2-5 gives the full variable domain: KAGVTQTPRYLIKTRGQQVTLSCSPISGHRSVSWYQQTPGQGLQFLFEYFSETQRNKGNFPGRFSGRQFSNSRSEMNVSTLELGDSALYLCASKKSGRSQETQYFGPGTRLLVL.